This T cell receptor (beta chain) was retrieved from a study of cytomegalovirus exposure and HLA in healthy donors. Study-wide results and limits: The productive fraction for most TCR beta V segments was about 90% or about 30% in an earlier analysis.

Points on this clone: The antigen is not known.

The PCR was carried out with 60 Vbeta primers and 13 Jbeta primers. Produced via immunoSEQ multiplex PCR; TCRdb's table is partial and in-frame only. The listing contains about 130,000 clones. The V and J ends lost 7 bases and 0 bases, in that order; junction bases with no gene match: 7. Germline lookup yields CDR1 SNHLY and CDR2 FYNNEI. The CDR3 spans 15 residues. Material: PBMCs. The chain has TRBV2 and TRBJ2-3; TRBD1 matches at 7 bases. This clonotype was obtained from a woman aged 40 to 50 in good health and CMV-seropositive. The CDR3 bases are TGTGCCAGCAAAGTGGGACAGACTAGCACAGATACGCAGTATTTT. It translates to CASKVGQTSTDTQYF.